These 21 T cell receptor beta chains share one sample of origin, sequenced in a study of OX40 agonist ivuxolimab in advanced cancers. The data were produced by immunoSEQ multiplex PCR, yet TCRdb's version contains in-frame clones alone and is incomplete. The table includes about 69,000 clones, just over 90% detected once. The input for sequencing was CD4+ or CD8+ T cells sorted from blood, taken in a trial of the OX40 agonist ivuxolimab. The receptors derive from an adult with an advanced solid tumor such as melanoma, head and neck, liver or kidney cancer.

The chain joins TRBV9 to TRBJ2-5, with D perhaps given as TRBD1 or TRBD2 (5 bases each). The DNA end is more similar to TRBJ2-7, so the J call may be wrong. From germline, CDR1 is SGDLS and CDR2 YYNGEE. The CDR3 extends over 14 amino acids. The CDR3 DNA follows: TGTGCCAGCAGCGTAGGAGGCAGGGAGAGCGAGCAGTACTTC. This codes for CASSVGGRESEQYF.

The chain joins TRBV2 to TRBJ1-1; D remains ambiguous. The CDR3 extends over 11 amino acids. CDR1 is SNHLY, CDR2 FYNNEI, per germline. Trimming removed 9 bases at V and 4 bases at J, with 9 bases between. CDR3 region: CARAMGTEAFF. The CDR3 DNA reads TGTGCCAGGGCAATGGGCACTGAAGCTTTCTTT.

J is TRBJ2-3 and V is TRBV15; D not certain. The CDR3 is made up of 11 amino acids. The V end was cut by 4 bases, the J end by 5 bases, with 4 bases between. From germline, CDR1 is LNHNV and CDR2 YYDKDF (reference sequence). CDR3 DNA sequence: TGTGCCACCAGCAAGGTAGATACGCAGTATTTT. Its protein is CATSKVDTQYF.

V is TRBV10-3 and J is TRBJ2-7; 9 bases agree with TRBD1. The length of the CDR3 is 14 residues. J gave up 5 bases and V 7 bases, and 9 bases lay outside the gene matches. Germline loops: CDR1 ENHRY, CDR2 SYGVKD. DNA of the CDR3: TGTGCCATCAAACCGGGACAGGGTACCCACGAGCAGTACTTC. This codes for CAIKPGQGTHEQYF.

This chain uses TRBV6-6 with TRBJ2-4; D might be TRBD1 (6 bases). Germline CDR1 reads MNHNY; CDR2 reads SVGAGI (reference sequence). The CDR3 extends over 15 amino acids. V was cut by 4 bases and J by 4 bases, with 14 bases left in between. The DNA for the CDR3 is TGTGCCAGCAGTTCCGACGGGACACCTAAAAACATTCAGTACTTC. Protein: CASSSDGTPKNIQYF.

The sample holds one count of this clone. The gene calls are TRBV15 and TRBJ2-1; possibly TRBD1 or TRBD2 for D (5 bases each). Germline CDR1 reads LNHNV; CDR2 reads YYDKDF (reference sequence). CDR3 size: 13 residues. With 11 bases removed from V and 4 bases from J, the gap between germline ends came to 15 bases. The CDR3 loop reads CASGAGFYNEQFF. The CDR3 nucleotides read TGTGCCTCCGGGGCCGGTTTTTACAATGAGCAGTTCTTC.

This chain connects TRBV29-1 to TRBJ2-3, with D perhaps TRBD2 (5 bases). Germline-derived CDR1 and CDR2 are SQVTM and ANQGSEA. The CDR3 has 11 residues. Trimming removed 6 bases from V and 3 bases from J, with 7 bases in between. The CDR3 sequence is CSVDLTDTQYF. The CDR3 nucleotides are TGCAGCGTGGACTTGACAGATACGCAGTATTTT.

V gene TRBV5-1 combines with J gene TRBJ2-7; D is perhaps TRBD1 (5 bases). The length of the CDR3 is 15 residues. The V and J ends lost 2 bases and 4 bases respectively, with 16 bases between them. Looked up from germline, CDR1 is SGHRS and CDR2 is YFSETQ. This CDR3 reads CASSFEAGYLYEQYF. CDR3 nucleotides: TGCGCCAGCAGCTTTGAGGCAGGGTACCTTTACGAGCAGTACTTC.

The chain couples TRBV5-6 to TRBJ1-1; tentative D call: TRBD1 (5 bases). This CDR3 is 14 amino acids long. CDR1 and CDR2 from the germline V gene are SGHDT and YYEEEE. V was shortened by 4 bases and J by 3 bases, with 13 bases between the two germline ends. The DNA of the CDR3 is TGTGCCAGCAGCGAGGGACCTAGGGACACTGAAGCTTTCTTT. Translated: CASSEGPRDTEAFF.

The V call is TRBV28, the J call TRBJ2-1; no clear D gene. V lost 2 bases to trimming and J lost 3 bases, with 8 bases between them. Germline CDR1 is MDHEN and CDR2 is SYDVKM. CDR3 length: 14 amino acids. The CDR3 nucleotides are TGTGCCAGCAGTTTAGGCGGCGTCTACAATGAGCAGTTCTTC. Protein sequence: CASSLGGVYNEQFF.

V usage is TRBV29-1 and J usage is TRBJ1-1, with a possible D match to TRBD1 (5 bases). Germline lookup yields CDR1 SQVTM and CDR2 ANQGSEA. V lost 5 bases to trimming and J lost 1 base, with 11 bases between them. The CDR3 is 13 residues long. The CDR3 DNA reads TGCAGCGTTTCCAGGGACGGGAACACTGAAGCTTTCTTT. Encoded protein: CSVSRDGNTEAFF.

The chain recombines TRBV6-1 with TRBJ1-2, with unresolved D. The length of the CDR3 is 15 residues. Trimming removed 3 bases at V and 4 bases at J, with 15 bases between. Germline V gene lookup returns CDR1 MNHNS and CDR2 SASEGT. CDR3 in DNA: TGTGCCAGCAGTGACCTCCCCGTTGGCGGCTATGGCTACACCTTC. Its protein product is CASSDLPVGGYGYTF.

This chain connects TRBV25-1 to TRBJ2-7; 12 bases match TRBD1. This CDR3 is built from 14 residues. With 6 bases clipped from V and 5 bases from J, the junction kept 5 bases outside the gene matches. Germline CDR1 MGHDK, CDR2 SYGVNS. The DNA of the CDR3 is TGTGCCAGCAGGGGGGACAGGGGGCCGGACGAGCAGTACTTC. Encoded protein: CASRGDRGPDEQYF.

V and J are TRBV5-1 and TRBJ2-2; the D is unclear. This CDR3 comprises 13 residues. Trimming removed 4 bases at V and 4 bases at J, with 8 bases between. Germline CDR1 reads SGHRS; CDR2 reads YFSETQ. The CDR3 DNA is TGCGCCAGCAGCCCCGTTACCACCGGGGAGCTGTTTTTT. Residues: CASSPVTTGELFF.

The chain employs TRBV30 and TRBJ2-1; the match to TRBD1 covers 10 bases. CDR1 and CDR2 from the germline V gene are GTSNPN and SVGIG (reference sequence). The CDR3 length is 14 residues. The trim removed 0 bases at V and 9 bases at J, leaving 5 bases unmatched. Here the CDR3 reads CAWSVGQGVREQFF. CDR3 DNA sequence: TGTGCCTGGAGTGTAGGACAGGGGGTACGTGAGCAGTTCTTC.

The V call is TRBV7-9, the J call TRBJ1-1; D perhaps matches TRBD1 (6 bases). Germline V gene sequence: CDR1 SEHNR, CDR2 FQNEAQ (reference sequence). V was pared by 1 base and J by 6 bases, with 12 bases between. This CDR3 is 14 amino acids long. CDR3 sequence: CASSLVAGVAEAFF. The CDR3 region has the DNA TGTGCCAGCAGCTTAGTGGCAGGGGTCGCTGAAGCTTTCTTT.

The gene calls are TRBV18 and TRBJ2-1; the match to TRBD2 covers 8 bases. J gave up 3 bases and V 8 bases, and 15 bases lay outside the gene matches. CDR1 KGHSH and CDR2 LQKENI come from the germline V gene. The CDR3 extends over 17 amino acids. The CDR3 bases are TGTGCCAGCACCTCTGTAGTCGCGGGAGGATTCTACAATGAGCAGTTCTTC. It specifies CASTSVVAGGFYNEQFF.

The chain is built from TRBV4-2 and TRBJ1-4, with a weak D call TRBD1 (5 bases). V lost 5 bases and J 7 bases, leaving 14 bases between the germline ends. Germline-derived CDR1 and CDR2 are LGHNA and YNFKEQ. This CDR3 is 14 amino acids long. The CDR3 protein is CASSIRRRGEKLFF. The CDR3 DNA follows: TGTGCCAGCAGCATCCGACGGAGGGGTGAAAAACTGTTTTTT.

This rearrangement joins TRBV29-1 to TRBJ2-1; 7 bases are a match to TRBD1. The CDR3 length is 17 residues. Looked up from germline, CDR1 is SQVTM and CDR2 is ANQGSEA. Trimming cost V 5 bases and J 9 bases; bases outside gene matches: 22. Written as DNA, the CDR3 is TGCAGCGTTCCAAGACGGGACAGCCAAAGCCTAGGGGGTGAGCAGTTCTTC. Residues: CSVPRRDSQSLGGEQFF.

DNA of the CDR3: TGTGCCAGCAGTTTCATTAGCGGGAATTACGAGCAGTACTTC. Its protein is CASSFISGNYEQYF. The chain employs TRBV27 and TRBJ2-7; TRBD2 matches 8 bases. This CDR3 comprises 14 residues. Trimming at V came to 3 bases and at J to 4 bases, leaving 5 bases not matched to a gene. Germline CDR1 is MNHEY and CDR2 is SMNVEV (reference sequence).

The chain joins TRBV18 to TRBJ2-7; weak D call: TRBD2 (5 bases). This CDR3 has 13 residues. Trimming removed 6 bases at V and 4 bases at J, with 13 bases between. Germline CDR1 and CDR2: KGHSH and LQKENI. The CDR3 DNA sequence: TGTGCCAGCTCTGAGGGCATCTCTTACGAGCAGTACTTC. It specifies CASSEGISYEQYF.